A single sample is the source of the 25 T cell receptor beta chains below, sequenced in a study of cytomegalovirus exposure and HLA in healthy donors. Sequenced by immunoSEQ multiplex PCR; TCRdb stores in-frame clones only, minus some. The data contain about 220,000 clones, about 86% of them seen just once; the ten biggest clones take up about 2.7%. The material sequenced was PBMCs. These receptors came from a woman aged 18-29 years in good health and CMV-seronegative.

V is TRBV7-2 and J is TRBJ2-1; weak D call: TRBD1 (6 bases). The V end was cut by 5 bases, the J end by 12 bases, with 14 bases between. Germline V gives CDR1 SGHTA, CDR2 FQGNSA. CDR3 length: 12 residues. The CDR3 DNA sequence: TGTGCCAGCAGCGTACAGGGTCGGGTGCAGTTCTTC. Translation gives CASSVQGRVQFF.

The chain recombines TRBV5-1 with TRBJ1-2; D is possibly TRBD1 (5 bases). The V end was cut by 5 bases, the J end by 5 bases, with 19 bases between. Germline lookup yields CDR1 SGHRS and CDR2 YFSETQ. The CDR3 runs 15 residues. The CDR3 nucleotides are TGCGCCAGCAGGTTGACAGAATACTTGGATTATGGCTACACCTTC. Protein sequence: CASRLTEYLDYGYTF. Full variable domain (rest looked up from reference TRBV5-1 and TRBJ1-2): KAGVTQTPRYLIKTRGQQVTLSCSPISGHRSVSWYQQTPGQGLQFLFEYFSETQRNKGNFPGRFSGRQFSNSRSEMNVSTLELGDSALYLCASRLTEYLDYGYTFGSGTRLTVV.

The chain couples TRBV27 to TRBJ2-2; no clear D gene. From germline, CDR1 is MNHEY and CDR2 SMNVEV (reference sequence). V lost 2 bases and J lost 0, with 4 bases in between. CDR3 size: 14 residues. CDR3 sequence: CASSLLPNTGELFF. CDR3 bases: TGTGCCAGCAGTTTACTACCGAACACCGGGGAGCTGTTTTTT.

The rearrangement uses TRBV28 and TRBJ2-1; TRBD1 is a possible D gene (6 bases). This CDR3 is built from 14 residues. V lost 5 bases and J lost 7, with 15 bases in between. Germline-derived CDR1 and CDR2 are MDHEN and SYDVKM. CDR3 DNA: TGTGCCAGCAGTGGACCAGGGGCGGCAAATGAGCAGTTCTTC. Its translation is CASSGPGAANEQFF.

The chain has TRBV6-5 and TRBJ2-2; D gene uncertain. The CDR3 is made up of 13 amino acids. Germline CDR1 MNHEY, CDR2 SVGAGI. Trimming removed 5 bases from V and 6 bases from J, with 10 bases in between. Here the CDR3 DNA reads TGTGCCAGCAGTCCTGACTGGCCCGGGGAGCTGTTTTTT. It yields the protein CASSPDWPGELFF.

Only a few counts were recorded for this clone. The J gene is TRBJ2-7, the V gene TRBV10-2; perhaps TRBD1 as D (6 bases). CDR1 is WSHSY and CDR2 is SAAADI in the germline V gene. V was cut by 7 bases and J by 6 bases, with 13 bases left in between. The CDR3 runs to 12 residues. The DNA for the CDR3 is TGCGCCAGCAACCACGGCAGGGGCGAGCAGTACTTC. The encoded protein is CASNHGRGEQYF.

Remarks on this clone: Other DNA sequences from this sample encode an identical CDR3 as well. The rearrangement links TRBV18 to TRBJ2-1; 9 nucleotides agree with TRBD2. This CDR3 comprises 15 residues. The junction had 6 bases not matched to a gene; V was cut back by 3 bases and J by 6 bases. Per germline, CDR1 KGHSH and CDR2 LQKENI. The CDR3 bases are TGTGCCAGCTCACCGGTAGCGGGAGTAGGCAATGAGCAGTTCTTC. The encoded protein is CASSPVAGVGNEQFF.

The V call is TRBV30, the J call TRBJ2-1, with 8 bases identical to TRBD2. V lost 7 bases and J lost 6; bases outside the gene matches: 5. Germline CDR1 GTSNPN, CDR2 SVGIG (reference sequence). The CDR3 has 12 residues. The CDR3 DNA sequence: TGTGCCTTCCTGGGACTAGGCAATGAGCAGTTCTTC. Protein: CAFLGLGNEQFF.

This clone was observed a single time. Different DNA sequences within this sample yield the same CDR3. The chain has TRBV19 and TRBJ2-7; the D gene is possibly TRBD2 (5 bases). The CDR3 sequence is 11 residues long. Trimming left V 6 bases short and J 4 bases short, with 7 bases between. The germline V gene has CDR1 LNHDA and CDR2 SQIVND (reference sequence). The CDR3, as DNA: TGTGCCAGTAGCCCGGGATACGAGCAGTACTTC. This codes for CASSPGYEQYF.

The chain is built from TRBV10-3 and TRBJ2-7; 9 positions agree with TRBD1. The germline gives CDR1 ENHRY, CDR2 SYGVKD. This CDR3 region has 15 residues. V was clipped by 10 bases and J by 5 bases; unmatched bases: 15. The CDR3 nucleotides are TGTGCCACAACTAACCGGGGACAGGGTCCCCACGAGCAGTACTTC. The encoded protein is CATTNRGQGPHEQYF.

The chain carries TRBV2 and TRBJ1-1, with a possible D match to TRBD1 (5 bases). There are 14 residues in the CDR3. V lost 5 bases and J lost 11, with 21 bases in between. Germline loops: CDR1 SNHLY, CDR2 FYNNEI. For the CDR3, the DNA is TGTGCCAGCAGTTATAGGGGCGCCGGGAGTATGGCTTTCTTT. Translation: CASSYRGAGSMAFF.

As to this clone: One junction end disagrees with the germline gene, perhaps due to a read error. J is TRBJ2-1 and V is TRBV7-7, with 7 bases lining up with TRBD2. Germline CDR1 is SSHAT and CDR2 is FNYEAQ (reference sequence). The CDR3 covers 13 residues. For the CDR3, the DNA is TGTGCTAGCAGCCCCGGACTAGATGAGCCGCAGTTCTTC. It yields the protein CASSPGLDEPQFF.

The genes are TRBV19 and TRBJ2-2; possible D gene TRBD1, 5 bases. In germline, CDR1 is LNHDA, CDR2 SQIVND (reference sequence). The CDR3 covers 13 residues. Between the trimmed V and J ends, which lost 10 bases and 5 bases, there was a span of 14 bases. In nucleotides, the CDR3 is TGTGCCACCTTAGGCCCAGGGACCGGGGAGCTGTTTTTT. It specifies CATLGPGTGELFF.

This clone was seen a handful of times. The chain has TRBV18 and TRBJ1-1; 7 positions agree with TRBD1. The germline CDR1 and CDR2 sequences are KGHSH and LQKENI. The V gene end was trimmed by 1 base and the J gene end by 1 base; junction bases not matched to a gene: 0. This CDR3 is 14 amino acids long. CDR3 residues: CASSPQGANTEAFF. CDR3 in DNA: TGTGCCAGCTCACCACAGGGGGCGAACACTGAAGCTTTCTTT.

The CDR3 nucleotides are TGTGCCAGTAGTATTTCCGACACCTTTTATGGCTACACCTTC. This gives the protein CASSISDTFYGYTF. This rearrangement joins TRBV19 to TRBJ1-2, with D unresolved. CDR1 is LNHDA and CDR2 is SQIVND in the germline V gene (reference sequence). V lost 3 bases to trimming and J lost 5 bases, with 13 bases between them. This CDR3 has 14 residues.

The chain is built from TRBV5-4 and TRBJ2-1, with 7 positions matching TRBD2. The germline V gene has CDR1 SGHNT and CDR2 YYREEE (reference sequence). The CDR3 extends over 16 amino acids. Losses at the gene ends were 1 base for V and 3 bases for J; bases not matched to a gene: 7. CDR3 residues: CASSLQSGTNYNEQFF. In DNA form, the CDR3 reads TGTGCCAGCAGCTTGCAATCCGGGACTAACTACAATGAGCAGTTCTTC. The full variable domain, its missing parts supplied by reference TRBV5-4 and TRBJ2-1, is ETGVTQSPTHLIKTRGQQVTLRCSSQSGHNTVSWYQQALGQGPQFIFQYYREEENGRGNFPPRFSGLQFPNYSSELNVNALELDDSALYLCASSLQSGTNYNEQFFGPGTRLTVL.

The J gene is TRBJ2-2, the V gene TRBV27; D possibly corresponds to TRBD1 (5 bases). The V gene lost 6 bases and the J gene lost 10 bases, with 12 bases spanning the gap. CDR1 and CDR2 (germline): MNHEY, SMNVEV (reference sequence). The CDR3 has 12 residues. The CDR3 reads CASSSLGQELFF. The CDR3 nucleotides read TGTGCCAGCAGCAGCTTAGGACAGGAGCTGTTTTTT.

This sequence joins TRBV5-4 and TRBJ2-2, with TRBD2 identical over 12 bases. This CDR3 region has 17 residues. From germline, CDR1 is SGHNT and CDR2 YYREEE (reference sequence). The J segment lost 1 base and the V segment lost 5 bases, leaving 6 bases of the junction unmatched. Here the CDR3 DNA reads TGTGCCAGCAGGCACGGACTAGCGGGACTGAACACCGGGGAGCTGTTTTTT. Amino acids: CASRHGLAGLNTGELFF. The whole variable domain, remainder taken from reference TRBV5-4 and TRBJ2-2, is ETGVTQSPTHLIKTRGQQVTLRCSSQSGHNTVSWYQQALGQGPQFIFQYYREEENGRGNFPPRFSGLQFPNYSSELNVNALELDDSALYLCASRHGLAGLNTGELFFGEGSRLTVL.

In its sample, this clone was seen a few times. V gene TRBV28 combines with J gene TRBJ1-2, with D possibly TRBD1 on 5 matching bases. Germline values: CDR1 MDHEN, CDR2 SYDVKM. This CDR3 is built from 13 residues. V dropped 4 bases and J dropped 4 bases, with 10 bases sitting between them. The CDR3 is CASSSGGPYGYTF. The CDR3 DNA sequence: TGTGCCAGCAGTTCCGGGGGACCCTATGGCTACACCTTC.

This chain links TRBV10-3 with TRBJ1-1; 10 bases line up with TRBD1. The CDR3 is 15 amino acids. Germline assignment: CDR1 ENHRY and CDR2 SYGVKD. After removal of 4 bases from V and 4 bases from J, the junction contained 6 bases not matched to a gene. The CDR3 DNA is TGTGCCATCAGTGCCGACAGGGGGCAGAGCACTGAAGCTTTCTTT. Amino acid sequence: CAISADRGQSTEAFF.

The chain is built from TRBV2 and TRBJ1-4; 9 bases agree with TRBD1. The CDR3 has 12 residues. Germline CDR1 SNHLY, CDR2 FYNNEI. J lost 16 bases, V lost 3 bases, and 6 bases had no gene match. CDR3 nucleotides: TGTGCCAGCAGTGAGGTCGGGGGACAGGGGTTTTTT. This gives the protein CASSEVGGQGFF.

This chain uses TRBV5-1 with TRBJ2-7, with D possibly TRBD2 on 5 matching bases. This CDR3 comprises 15 residues. CDR1 and CDR2 from the germline V gene are SGHRS and YFSETQ. V was trimmed by 3 bases and J by 1 base, leaving 14 bases between them. Written as DNA, the CDR3 is TGCGCCAGCAGCTCCCGGGATACAGCTTCCTACGAGCAGTACTTC. Translation: CASSSRDTASYEQYF.

On this clone: Within the sample, other DNA sequences also encode this same CDR3. The rearrangement links TRBV27 to TRBJ2-7; D is perhaps TRBD2 (6 bases). Trimming cost V 4 bases and J 4 bases, with 11 bases left between them. Germline V gene sequence: CDR1 MNHEY, CDR2 SMNVEV (reference sequence). This CDR3 is built from 13 residues. CDR3 DNA sequence: TGTGCCAGCAGTTATGGGGGGACGTACGAGCAGTACTTC. Protein: CASSYGGTYEQYF.

The chain employs TRBV4-1 and TRBJ1-1; the D is unclear. CDR1 and CDR2 (germline): MGHRA, YSYEKL. V shed 2 bases and J shed 0 bases, with 10 bases lying between them. The CDR3 consists of 15 residues. The CDR3 nucleotides are TGCGCCAGCAGCCAATCACATATTTTGAACACTGAAGCTTTCTTT. Translation gives CASSQSHILNTEAFF.

The rearrangement links TRBV5-4 to TRBJ1-2, with TRBD1 matching 9 bases. Trimming took 3 bases from V and 2 from J; bases not matched to a gene: 5. Germline V gene sequence: CDR1 SGHNT, CDR2 YYREEE (reference sequence). The CDR3 covers 15 residues. The chain's CDR3 is CASSWWTGENYGYTF. The CDR3 coding sequence is TGTGCCAGCAGCTGGTGGACAGGGGAGAACTATGGCTACACCTTC.